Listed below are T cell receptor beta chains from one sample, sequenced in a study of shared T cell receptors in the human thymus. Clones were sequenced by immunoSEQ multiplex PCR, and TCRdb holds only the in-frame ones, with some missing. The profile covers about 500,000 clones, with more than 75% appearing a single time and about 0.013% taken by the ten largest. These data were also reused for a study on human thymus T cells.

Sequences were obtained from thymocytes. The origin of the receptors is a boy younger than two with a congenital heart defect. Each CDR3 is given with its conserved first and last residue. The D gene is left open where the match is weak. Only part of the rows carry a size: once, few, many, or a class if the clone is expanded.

CDR3 protein: CAILLERGGASGANVLTF
CDR3 DNA: TGTGCCATCCTCCTAGAGAGGGGGGGCGCCTCTGGGGCCAACGTCCTGACTTTC
D gene: -
clone size: -
J gene: TRBJ2-6
V gene: TRBV10-3

CDR3 protein: CASSPRGGANVLTF
CDR3 DNA: TGTGCCAGCAGTCCTCGGGGAGGGGCCAACGTCCTGACTTTC
D gene: -
clone size: few
J gene: TRBJ2-6
V gene: TRBV27

CDR3 protein: CASSFTTSGRETQYF
CDR3 DNA: TGTGCCAGCAGTTTCACGACTAGCGGGAGGGAGACCCAGTACTTC
D gene: TRBD2
clone size: -
J gene: TRBJ2-5
V gene: TRBV27

CDR3 protein: CASSPRGQGGDEQYF
CDR3 DNA: TGCGCCAGCAGCCCGAGGGGACAGGGGGGCGACGAGCAGTACTTC
D gene: TRBD1
clone size: -
J gene: TRBJ2-7
V gene: TRBV4-1

CDR3 protein: CASKMGTSGRRGPDTQYF
CDR3 DNA: TGTGCCAGCAAGATGGGGACTAGCGGGAGAAGGGGCCCAGATACGCAGTATTTT
D gene: TRBD2
clone size: -
J gene: TRBJ2-3
V gene: TRBV7-6

CDR3 protein: CSVESRLGWTDTQYF
CDR3 DNA: TGCAGCGTTGAAAGTCGGCTAGGTTGGACAGATACGCAGTATTTT
D gene: -
clone size: few
J gene: TRBJ2-3
V gene: TRBV29-1

CDR3 protein: CASSLAGGRLADEQYF
CDR3 DNA: TGTGCCAGCAGCTTAGCAGGGGGACGACTAGCGGACGAGCAGTACTTC
D gene: TRBD2
clone size: -
J gene: TRBJ2-7
V gene: TRBV11-1

CDR3 protein: CASSYSDRPLNEQFF
CDR3 DNA: TGTGCCAGCAGTTACTCTGACAGGCCCCTCAATGAGCAGTTCTTC
D gene: -
clone size: few
J gene: TRBJ2-1
V gene: TRBV6-5

CDR3 protein: CASSQERGGGPQETQYF
CDR3 DNA: TGTGCCAGCAGCCAAGAACGAGGGGGTGGCCCCCAAGAGACCCAGTACTTC
D gene: -
clone size: -
J gene: TRBJ2-5
V gene: TRBV14

CDR3 protein: CASHPRLVAGGRSYNEQFF
CDR3 DNA: TGTGCCAGCCACCCCAGGCTTGTAGCGGGAGGTCGCTCCTACAATGAGCAGTTCTTC
D gene: TRBD2
clone size: few
J gene: TRBJ2-1
V gene: TRBV7-8

CDR3 protein: CSANNGYTF
CDR3 DNA: TGCAGTGCTAACAATGGCTACACCTTC
D gene: -
clone size: -
J gene: TRBJ1-2
V gene: TRBV20-1

CDR3 protein: CASSFLAGNNEQFF
CDR3 DNA: TGTGCCAGCAGCTTCCTAGCGGGGAACAATGAGCAGTTCTTC
D gene: TRBD2
clone size: -
J gene: TRBJ2-1
V gene: TRBV7-9

CDR3 protein: CASSLEAGSSGNTGELFF
CDR3 DNA: TGTGCCAGCAGCTTGGAGGCCGGGTCTAGCGGGAACACCGGGGAGCTGTTTTTT
D gene: TRBD2
clone size: -
J gene: TRBJ2-2
V gene: TRBV5-4

CDR3 protein: CASSDAHPNDGAAGKNIQYF
CDR3 DNA: TGTGCCAGCAGTGACGCGCACCCGAACGACGGAGCAGCTGGCAAAAACATTCAGTACTTC
D gene: -
clone size: -
J gene: TRBJ2-4
V gene: TRBV6-1

CDR3 protein: CSVGTPGLPYNEQFF
CDR3 DNA: TGCAGCGTTGGGACACCGGGACTCCCTTACAATGAGCAGTTCTTC
D gene: -
clone size: -
J gene: TRBJ2-1
V gene: TRBV29-1

CDR3 protein: CASSPPGRGNYGYTF
CDR3 DNA: TGTGCCAGCTCACCACCGGGCAGGGGGAATTATGGCTACACCTTC
D gene: TRBD1
clone size: -
J gene: TRBJ1-2
V gene: TRBV18

CDR3 protein: CASRQGGAKNIQYF
CDR3 DNA: TGTGCCAGTAGACAGGGGGGAGCCAAAAACATTCAGTACTTC
D gene: TRBD1
clone size: -
J gene: TRBJ2-4
V gene: TRBV6-1

CDR3 protein: CSVDLETEAFF
CDR3 DNA: TGCAGCGTTGACCTAGAGACTGAAGCTTTCTTT
D gene: -
clone size: -
J gene: TRBJ1-1
V gene: TRBV29-1

CDR3 protein: CASSQVGSCETQYF
CDR3 DNA: TGCGCCAGCAGCCAAGTGGGTAGCTGTGAGACCCAGTACTTC
D gene: -
clone size: -
J gene: TRBJ2-5
V gene: TRBV4-1

CDR3 protein: CASSDTPNTEAFF
CDR3 DNA: TGTGCCAGCAGCGATACACCGAACACTGAAGCTTTCTTT
D gene: -
clone size: few
J gene: TRBJ1-1
V gene: TRBV6-5

CDR3 protein: CASSEKQLGNQPQHF
CDR3 DNA: TGTGCCAGCAGTGAGAAACAGTTAGGCAATCAGCCCCAGCATTTT
D gene: -
clone size: -
J gene: TRBJ1-5
V gene: TRBV6-1

CDR3 protein: CASSLTLTSGGYNEQFF
CDR3 DNA: TGTGCCAGCAGCCTCACACTCACCTCGGGAGGCTACAATGAGCAGTTCTTC
D gene: TRBD2
clone size: -
J gene: TRBJ2-1
V gene: TRBV7-9